This TCR beta chain comes out of a study of blood T cells in healthy people across ages. Across the whole study: Capturing about one barcoded beta molecule per two T cells was achieved by template switching. The study, taken as a whole, reports: Higher diversity, along with more naive CD4+ cells, distinguished long-lived donors from aged donors.

A second PCR of about 7 to 12 cycles used a sample-barcoded 5' primer and a J-beta primer mix. MiXCR was run by TCRdb on the 5' RACE reads, yielding one entry per CDR3 protein. The sample contains over 700,000 distinct CDR3 sequences, 40% to 65% of which appear only once. Turning to this clonotype: Antigen: not known.

Sequenced input: blood. This TCR derives from a man older than 75 in good health.

The CDR3 sequence is CASRNNRGLNSPLHF. The CDR3 bases are TGTGCCAGCAGAAATAACAGGGGGCTAAATTCACCCCTCCACTTT. The chain couples TRBV6-1 to TRBJ1-6, with 9 bases fitting TRBD1. The ends lost 6 bases at V and 7 bases at J; junction bases unmatched: 7. The V gene's germline CDR1 is MNHNS and CDR2 SASEGT. This CDR3 spans 15 amino acids.